This TCR beta chain was recorded in a study of cytomegalovirus exposure and HLA in healthy donors. Study observations and caveats: The authors later found most CMV-associated TCR beta chains appeared HLA-restricted. TCR beta V- and J-gene trimming was later associated with a missense DCLRE1C variant. Researchers counted about 150 TCR beta chains as cytomegalovirus-associated. Rare TCR sequences dominated, though some public TCRs recurred in many donors.

PCR was performed using 60 Vbeta and 13 Jbeta primers. The method was immunoSEQ multiplex PCR; TCRdb's version includes in-frame clones alone and lacks a portion of them. This table has around 130,000 clones, over 8% appearing once. Germline values: CDR1 LNHDA, CDR2 SQIVND (reference sequence). The CDR3 totals 15 residues. Between the trimmed V and J ends, which lost 4 bases and 6 bases, there was a span of 15 bases. Comment on this clone: Its target is unknown.

The sample comprised PBMCs. The receptor comes from a man aged 35-49 years in good health and CMV-seronegative. The V gene is TRBV19, the J gene TRBJ2-2, with D possibly TRBD1 on 6 matching bases. The chain's CDR3 is CASSKTSGAAGELFF. The CDR3 DNA follows: TGTGCCAGTAGTAAGACCTCAGGGGCCGCCGGGGAGCTGTTTTTT.